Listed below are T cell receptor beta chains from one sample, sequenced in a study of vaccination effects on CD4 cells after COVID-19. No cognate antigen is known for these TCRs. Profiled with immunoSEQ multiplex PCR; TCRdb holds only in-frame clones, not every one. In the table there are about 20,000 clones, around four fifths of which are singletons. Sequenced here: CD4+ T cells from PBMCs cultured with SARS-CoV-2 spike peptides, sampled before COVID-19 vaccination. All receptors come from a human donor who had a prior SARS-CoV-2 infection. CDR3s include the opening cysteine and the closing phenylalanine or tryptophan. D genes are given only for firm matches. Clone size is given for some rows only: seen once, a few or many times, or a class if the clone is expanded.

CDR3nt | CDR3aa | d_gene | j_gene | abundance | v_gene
TGTGCCAGCAGCCGTCAAGGGAGGACAGTTCTGTCTGGGGCCAACGTCCTGACTTTC | CASSRQGRTVLSGANVLTF | NA | TRBJ2-6 | NA | TRBV14
TGTGCCAGCAGCTTAGTGGGTGCTAGCGGGTTTTGGGAGACCCAGTACTTC | CASSLVGASGFWETQYF | TRBD2 | TRBJ2-5 | NA | TRBV7-8
TGTGCCAGCTCACCACCGAGGGGTTCACTAACCGATCAGCCCCAGCATTTT | CASSPPRGSLTDQPQHF | NA | TRBJ1-5 | few | TRBV18
TGTGCCAGCAGCTTAGATCTAGCGGGATACAATGAGCAGTTCTTC | CASSLDLAGYNEQFF | TRBD2 | TRBJ2-1 | few | TRBV7-3
TGTGCCAGCAGACGAAGGGCTGGGTACGAGCAGTACTTC | CASRRRAGYEQYF | NA | TRBJ2-7 | NA | TRBV28
TGTGCCAGCAGCATAGTCCCCTCTTCGACCACAGATACGCAGTATTTT | CASSIVPSSTTDTQYF | NA | TRBJ2-3 | NA | TRBV7-8
TGTGCCAGCAGCTTAGCTTCGGCCGGGGACCAGTACTTC | CASSLASAGDQYF | NA | TRBJ2-7 | NA | TRBV7-8
TGTGCCAGCAGCCAAGCCTTCTCCGGACTAGCGGCCCCGGATACGCAGTATTTT | CASSQAFSGLAAPDTQYF | TRBD2 | TRBJ2-3 | NA | TRBV3-1/TRBV3-2
TGTGCCAGCAGCCAGGAGACAGGGGGCGCTGATTCACCCCTCCACTTT | CASSQETGGADSPLHF | TRBD1 | TRBJ1-6 | NA | TRBV14
TGTGCCAGCAGCTCAGGGACAGGGACTGGAAACACCATATATTTT | CASSSGTGTGNTIYF | TRBD1 | TRBJ1-3 | few | TRBV7-8
TGTGCCAGCAGCTTAATTTCAGAGACCCAGTACTTC | CASSLISETQYF | NA | TRBJ2-5 | few | TRBV7-8
TGTGCCAGCAAAATTAGCTGGGGAGGCACCGGGGAGCTGTTTTTT | CASKISWGGTGELFF | NA | TRBJ2-2 | NA | TRBV27
TGTGCCAGCAGCCGCCGGGTGGTAGCGCTAAGCTCCTACGAGCAGTACTTC | CASSRRVVALSSYEQYF | NA | TRBJ2-7 | NA | TRBV5-5
TGTGCCAGCAGCGTAAGACAGGGGGCCCGGGACACTGAAGCTTTCTTT | CASSVRQGARDTEAFF | TRBD1 | TRBJ1-1 | NA | TRBV9
TGTGCCAGTAGTATAGGGACAGGGGGCGCGTTCATCTCTGGCTACACCTTC | CASSIGTGGAFISGYTF | TRBD1 | TRBJ1-2 | NA | TRBV19
TGTGCCATCAGTGATGGCGCTTTTGGCTATGGCTACACCTTC | CAISDGAFGYGYTF | NA | TRBJ1-2 | once | TRBV10-3
TGTGCCAGCAGCCTCTCCATGAACACCGGGGAGCTGTTTTTT | CASSLSMNTGELFF | NA | TRBJ2-2 | NA | TRBV6-5
TGTGCCAGCAGCCACCGGTGGGGATCTTATACGCAGTATTTT | CASSHRWGSYTQYF | NA | TRBJ2-3 | once | TRBV5-6
TGTGCCAGCAGTGAATATAAGGACCCGCCCCTAGCTACGCAGTATTTT | CASSEYKDPPLATQYF | NA | TRBJ2-3 | NA | TRBV25-1
TGTGCCAGCTCACCACTTTCCTCCAGGGCTACAGATACGCAGTATTTT | CASSPLSSRATDTQYF | NA | TRBJ2-3 | NA | TRBV18
TGCAGTGCTAGTCTGACTAGCGGGAGGGACGAGCAGTACTTC | CSASLTSGRDEQYF | TRBD2 | TRBJ2-7 | NA | TRBV20-1
TGTGCCAGCAGCTTGACTAGCGGGGGGGCCAATGAGCAGTTCTTC | CASSLTSGGANEQFF | TRBD2 | TRBJ2-1 | NA | TRBV7-3
TGTGCCAGCAGCTTACACGGGACTAGGGAGACCCAGTACTTC | CASSLHGTRETQYF | TRBD2 | TRBJ2-5 | NA | TRBV7-2
TGTGCCAGCAGTTATACAACAGGGGAAGCTTTCTTT | CASSYTTGEAFF | NA | TRBJ1-1 | NA | TRBV6-5
TGTGCCTGGAGCGGACTAGCGGGCCGAAGCTCCTACAATGAGCAGTTCTTC | CAWSGLAGRSSYNEQFF | TRBD2 | TRBJ2-1 | NA | TRBV30
TGCGCCAGCAGCTTGGAGCGGGGGAGGGATGGCTACACCTTC | CASSLERGRDGYTF | NA | TRBJ1-2 | NA | TRBV5-1
TGCGCCAGCAGAGACACTTCAACTAATGAAAAACTGTTTTTT | CASRDTSTNEKLFF | NA | TRBJ1-4 | NA | TRBV5-1
TGCAGCGTTGGGGGACACGGGGTGGGAGAGACCCAGTACTTC | CSVGGHGVGETQYF | NA | TRBJ2-5 | NA | TRBV29-1